The rows below give T cell receptor beta chains drawn from one sample of a study of OX40 agonist ivuxolimab in advanced cancers. TCRdb's table, derived via immunoSEQ multiplex PCR, lists solely in-frame clones and lacks some. The sample lists tens of thousands of clones; 70% to 90% were seen once. Sequences were derived from CD4+ or CD8+ T cells sorted from blood, sampled in a trial of the OX40 agonist ivuxolimab. These receptors were taken from an adult with an advanced solid tumor such as melanoma, head and neck, liver or kidney cancer. CDR3s include the opening cysteine and the closing phenylalanine or tryptophan. The D gene is left open where the match is weak. Some rows have no size entry. The others give once, few or many, or a class for an expanded clone.

>-|TRBD1|TRBV6-1|TRBJ1-1
TGTGCCAGCAAGACGACAGGGTGGAAGACTGAAGCTTTCTTT
CASKTTGWKTEAFF
>-|-|TRBV20-1|TRBJ2-3
TGCAGTGTCGTCACCACAGATACACAGTATTTT
CSVVTTDTQYF
>few|-|TRBV10-3|TRBJ2-3
TGTGCCATCAGACCGGAGGGTGGCACAGATACGCAGTATTTT
CAIRPEGGTDTQYF
>-|-|TRBV4-1|TRBJ2-2
TGCGCCAGCGCAAGGGGAGCCGGGGAGCTGTTTTTT
CASARGAGELFF
>-|-|TRBV6-5|TRBJ2-7
TGTGCCAGCAGACCACGGGACGGAAGCTACGAGCAGTACTTC
CASRPRDGSYEQYF
>-|TRBD1|TRBV14|TRBJ2-1
TGTGCCGCGAGGACAGGGATCGGGTACAATGAGCAGTTCTTC
CAARTGIGYNEQFF
>-|-|TRBV5-8|TRBJ2-5
TGTGCCAGCAGCCCCCAGGGAAGTGGAGGAGAGACCCAGTACTTC
CASSPQGSGGETQYF
>-|-|TRBV27|TRBJ2-1
TGTGCCAGCAGTATCTCTCAGGGGGGACCTACGAATGAGCAGTTCTTC
CASSISQGGPTNEQFF
>-|TRBD2|TRBV5-4|TRBJ2-1
TGTGCCAGCAGCTCGGGACTAGCGGGGGGAAGGTGGCAGTTCTTC
CASSSGLAGGRWQFF
>-|-|TRBV5-1|TRBJ1-1
TGCGCCAGCAGCTTCCAGGGCCTGATGAACACTGAAGCTTTCTTT
CASSFQGLMNTEAFF
>once|-|TRBV2|TRBJ2-7
TGTGCCAGCAGAGGGGACCGTCGGGCGCAGTACTTC
CASRGDRRAQYF
>once|-|TRBV29-1|TRBJ2-1
TGCAGCGTTGAAGGAGCGGGCTACAATGAGCAGTTCTTC
CSVEGAGYNEQFF
>-|-|TRBV7-9|TRBJ2-4
TGTGCCAGCAGCTTAGGGGGAGGGGGAACAAACATTCAGTACTTC
CASSLGGGGTNIQYF
>-|TRBD2|TRBV11-3|TRBJ2-1
TGTGCCAGCAGCTTAGGAGCGGGAGATATTTTGGGTGAGCAGTTCTTC
CASSLGAGDILGEQFF
>-|-|TRBV5-6|TRBJ2-3
TGTGCCAGCAGCTCCTTAGGGGGCACAGATACGCAGTATTTT
CASSSLGGTDTQYF
>-|-|TRBV6-1|TRBJ2-7
TGTGCCAGCAGTCGCTACCTCACGGCACCCGCCTTC
CASSRYLTAPAF
>-|-|TRBV5-1|TRBJ1-6
TGCGCCAGCAGCTTAGACAATAATTCACCCCTCCACTTT
CASSLDNNSPLHF
>-|TRBD2|TRBV7-2|TRBJ2-1
TGTGCCAGCAGCTACTATAGCGGGAGGGCCTTAGATGAGCAGTTCTTC
CASSYYSGRALDEQFF
>-|-|TRBV6-5|TRBJ1-6
TGTGCCAGCAGCCCGCGGCCACATAATAACTCACCCCTCCACTTT
CASSPRPHNNSPLHF
>-|-|TRBV7-8|TRBJ2-7
TGTGCCAGCAGCTTAGTTGAGGCTCTCGAGCAGTACTTC
CASSLVEALEQYF
>-|-|TRBV2|TRBJ1-5
TGTGCCAGCAGATACGGGACTGCTAGCAATCAGCCCCAGCATTTT
CASRYGTASNQPQHF
>few|TRBD2|TRBV6-8|TRBJ2-2
TGTGCCAGCAGGGCGGGGGGGAACACCGGGGAGCTGTTTTTT
CASRAGGNTGELFF
>-|-|TRBV4-1|TRBJ1-4
TGCGCCAGCAGCCAAGGAGTGGCAACTAATGAAAAACTGTTTTTT
CASSQGVATNEKLFF
>-|TRBD1|TRBV5-1|TRBJ2-2
TGCGCCAGCAGCCAAAGAAAAAGACAGGGGGCTAACACCGGGGAGCTGTTTTTT
CASSQRKRQGANTGELFF
>once|TRBD2|TRBV12-5|TRBJ2-3
TGTGCTAGTGGCCGGGACTACACAGATACGCAGTATTTT
CASGRDYTDTQYF
>-|TRBD1|TRBV6-6|TRBJ1-6
TGTGCCAGCAAGCTGGGACAGGGAGATTCACCCCTCCACTTT
CASKLGQGDSPLHF
>-|-|TRBV4-2|TRBJ2-3
TGTGCCAGCAGCCAAGAGGGGAGCACAGATACGCAGTATTTT
CASSQEGSTDTQYF
>-|-|TRBV27|TRBJ1-2
TGTGCCAGCAGCTGGGGGGGTTTTAAGGGCTACACCTTC
CASSWGGFKGYTF
>-|TRBD1|TRBV5-1|TRBJ1-1
TGCGCCAGCAGCCCCGGGACAGGGGGGGCGAACACTGAGGCTTTCTTT
CASSPGTGGANTEAFF